This T cell receptor beta chain was recorded in a study of identical twins. This clonotype was seen many times. Antigen: not known. The study's findings and limits: Compared with models, monozygotic twins showed more out-of-frame TCR alpha sharing.

TCRdb itself ran the 5' RACE reads through MiXCR, one entry per CDR3 protein. The sample gives 250,000 to 300,000 distinct CDR3 sequences, 8% to 9.5% of which show up once; approximately 6.6% is in the top ten. Germline assignment: CDR1 LGHNA and CDR2 YSLEER. Germline trimming cut 4 bases from V and 4 bases from J; bases unmatched to any gene: 6. This CDR3 region has 15 residues. This sample was also put to use in a study of yellow fever vaccine responses in identical twins.

Sequencing was carried out using CD8+ T cells sorted from blood. This TCR was sampled from a woman under 30 in good health. The rearrangement links TRBV4-3 to TRBJ2-2, with 7 bases fitting TRBD2. CDR3 residues: CASSPGLGATGELFF. The CDR3 DNA is TGCGCCAGCAGCCCAGGACTAGGGGCCACCGGGGAGCTGTTTTTT.